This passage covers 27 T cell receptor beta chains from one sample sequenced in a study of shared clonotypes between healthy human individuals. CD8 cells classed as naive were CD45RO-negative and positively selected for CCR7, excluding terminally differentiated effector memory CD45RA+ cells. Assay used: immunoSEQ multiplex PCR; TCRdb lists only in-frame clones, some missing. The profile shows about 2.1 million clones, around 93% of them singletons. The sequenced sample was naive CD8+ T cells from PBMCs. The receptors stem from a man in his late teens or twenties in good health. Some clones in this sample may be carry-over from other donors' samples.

CDR3 DNA: TGTGCCAGCAGTTACTCGGCCCTGGGGGATACGCAGTATTTT. Translated: CASSYSALGDTQYF. The V gene is TRBV6-6, the J gene TRBJ2-3, with D unresolved. The V end lost 0 bases, the J end lost 6 bases, and 10 bases lay between the germline ends. The CDR3 spans 14 residues. Germline-derived CDR1 and CDR2 are MNHNY and SVGAGI (reference sequence).

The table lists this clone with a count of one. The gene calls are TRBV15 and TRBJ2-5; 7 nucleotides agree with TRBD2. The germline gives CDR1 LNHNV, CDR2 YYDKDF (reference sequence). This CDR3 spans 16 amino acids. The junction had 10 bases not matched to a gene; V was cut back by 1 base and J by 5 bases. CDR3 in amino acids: CATSRGLTSFAETQYF. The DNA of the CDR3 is TGTGCCACCAGCAGAGGATTGACTAGCTTTGCGGAGACCCAGTACTTC.

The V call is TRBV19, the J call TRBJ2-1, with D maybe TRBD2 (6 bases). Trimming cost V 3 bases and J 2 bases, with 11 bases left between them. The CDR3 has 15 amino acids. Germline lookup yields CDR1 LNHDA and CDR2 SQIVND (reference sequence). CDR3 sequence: CASSILGGTYNEQFF. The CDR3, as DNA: TGTGCCAGTAGTATTTTGGGCGGGACCTACAATGAGCAGTTCTTC.

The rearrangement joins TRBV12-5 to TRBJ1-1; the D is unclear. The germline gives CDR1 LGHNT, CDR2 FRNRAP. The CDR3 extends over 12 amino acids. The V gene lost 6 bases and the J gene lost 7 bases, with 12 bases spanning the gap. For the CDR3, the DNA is TGTGCTAGTGGCCCTGGGTTGAATGAAGCTTTCTTT. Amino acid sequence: CASGPGLNEAFF.

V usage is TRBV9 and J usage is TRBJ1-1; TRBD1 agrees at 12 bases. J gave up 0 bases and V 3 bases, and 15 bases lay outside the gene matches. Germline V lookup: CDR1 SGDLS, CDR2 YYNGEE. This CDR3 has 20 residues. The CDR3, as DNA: TGTGCCAGCAGCGACCCGGGACAGGGGGCAAGAGGATTGATGAACACTGAAGCTTTCTTT. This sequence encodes CASSDPGQGARGLMNTEAFF.

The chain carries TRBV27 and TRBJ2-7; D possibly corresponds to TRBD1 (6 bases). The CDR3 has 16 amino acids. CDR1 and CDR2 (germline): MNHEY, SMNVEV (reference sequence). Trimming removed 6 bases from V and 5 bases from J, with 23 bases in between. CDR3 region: CASSFWTALGVDEQYF. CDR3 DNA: TGTGCCAGCAGCTTTTGGACAGCACTAGGGGTGGACGAGCAGTACTTC.

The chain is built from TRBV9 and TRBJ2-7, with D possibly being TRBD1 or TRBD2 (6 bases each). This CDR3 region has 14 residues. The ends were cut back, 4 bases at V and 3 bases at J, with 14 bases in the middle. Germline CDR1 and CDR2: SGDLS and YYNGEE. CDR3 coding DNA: TGTGCCAGCAGCCCTACAGGGACTCACTACGAGCAGTACTTC. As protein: CASSPTGTHYEQYF.

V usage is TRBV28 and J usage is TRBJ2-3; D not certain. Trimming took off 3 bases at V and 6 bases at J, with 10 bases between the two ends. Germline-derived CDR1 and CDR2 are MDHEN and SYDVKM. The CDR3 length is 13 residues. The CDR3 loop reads CASSFAPMDTQYF. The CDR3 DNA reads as TGTGCCAGCAGTTTTGCTCCAATGGATACGCAGTATTTT.

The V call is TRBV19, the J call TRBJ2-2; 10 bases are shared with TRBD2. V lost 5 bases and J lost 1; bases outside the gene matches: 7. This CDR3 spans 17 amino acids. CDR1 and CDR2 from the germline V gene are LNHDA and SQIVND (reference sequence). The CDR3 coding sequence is TGTGCCAGTAGTCTTCAAGCGGGAGGGGTGAACACCGGGGAGCTGTTTTTT. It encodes CASSLQAGGVNTGELFF.

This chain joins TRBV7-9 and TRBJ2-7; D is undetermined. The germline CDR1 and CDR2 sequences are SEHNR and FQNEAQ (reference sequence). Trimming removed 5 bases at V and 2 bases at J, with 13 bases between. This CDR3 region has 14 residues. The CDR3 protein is CASSGQERPYEQYF. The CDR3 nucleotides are TGTGCCAGCAGCGGGCAGGAAAGACCCTACGAGCAGTACTTC.

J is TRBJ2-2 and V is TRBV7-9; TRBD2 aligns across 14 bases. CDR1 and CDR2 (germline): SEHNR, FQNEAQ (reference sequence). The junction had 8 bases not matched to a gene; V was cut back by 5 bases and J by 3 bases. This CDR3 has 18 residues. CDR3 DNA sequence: TGTGCCAGCAGCCCCGGGACTAGCGGGAGAGGGGACACCGGGGAGCTGTTTTTT. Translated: CASSPGTSGRGDTGELFF.

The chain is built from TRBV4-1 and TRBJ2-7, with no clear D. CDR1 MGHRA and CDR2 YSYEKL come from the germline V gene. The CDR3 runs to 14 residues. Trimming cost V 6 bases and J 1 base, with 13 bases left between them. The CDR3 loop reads CASRTTTVSYEQYF. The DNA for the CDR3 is TGCGCCAGCAGAACTACGACGGTGTCCTACGAGCAGTACTTC.

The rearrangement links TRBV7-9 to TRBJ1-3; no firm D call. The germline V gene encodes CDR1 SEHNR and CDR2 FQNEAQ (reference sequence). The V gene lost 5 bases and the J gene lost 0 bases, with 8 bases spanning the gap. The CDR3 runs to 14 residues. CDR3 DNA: TGTGCCAGCAGCCCTGTGAGCTCTGGAAACACCATATATTTT. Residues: CASSPVSSGNTIYF.

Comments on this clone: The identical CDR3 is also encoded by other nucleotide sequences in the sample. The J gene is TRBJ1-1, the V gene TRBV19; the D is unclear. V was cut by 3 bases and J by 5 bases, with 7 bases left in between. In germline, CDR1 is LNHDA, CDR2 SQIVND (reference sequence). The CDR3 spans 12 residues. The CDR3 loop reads CASSIAGTEAFF. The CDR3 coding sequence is TGTGCCAGTAGTATCGCGGGGACTGAAGCTTTCTTT.

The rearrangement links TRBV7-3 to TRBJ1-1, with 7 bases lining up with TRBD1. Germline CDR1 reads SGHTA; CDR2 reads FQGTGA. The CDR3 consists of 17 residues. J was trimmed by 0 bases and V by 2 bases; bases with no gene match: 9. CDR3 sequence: CASSLWTPQGVNTEAFF. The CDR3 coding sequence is TGTGCCAGCAGCTTATGGACTCCTCAGGGGGTGAACACTGAAGCTTTCTTT.

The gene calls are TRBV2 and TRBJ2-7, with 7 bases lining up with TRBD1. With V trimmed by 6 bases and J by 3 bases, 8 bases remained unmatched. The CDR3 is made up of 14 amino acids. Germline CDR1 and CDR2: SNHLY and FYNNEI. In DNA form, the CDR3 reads TGTGCCAGCAGGAGAGAGGGACAGTTCTACGAGCAGTACTTC. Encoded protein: CASRREGQFYEQYF.

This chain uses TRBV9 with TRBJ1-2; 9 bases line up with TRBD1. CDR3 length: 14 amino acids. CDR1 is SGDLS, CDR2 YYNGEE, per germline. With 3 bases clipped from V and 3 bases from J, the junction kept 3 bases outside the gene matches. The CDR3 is CASSADRGDYGYTF. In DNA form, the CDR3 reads TGTGCCAGCAGCGCAGACAGGGGGGACTATGGCTACACCTTC.

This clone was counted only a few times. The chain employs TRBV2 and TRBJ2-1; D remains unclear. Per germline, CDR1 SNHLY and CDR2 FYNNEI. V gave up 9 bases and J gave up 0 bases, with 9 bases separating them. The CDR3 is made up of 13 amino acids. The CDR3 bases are TGTGCCAGAGACAACAGCTCCTACAATGAGCAGTTCTTC. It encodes CARDNSSYNEQFF.

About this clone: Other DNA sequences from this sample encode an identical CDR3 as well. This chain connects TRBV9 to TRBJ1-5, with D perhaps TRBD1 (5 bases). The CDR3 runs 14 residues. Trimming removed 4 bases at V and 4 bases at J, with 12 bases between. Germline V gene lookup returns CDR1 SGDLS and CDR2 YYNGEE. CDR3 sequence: CASSPRDGNQPQHF. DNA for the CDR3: TGTGCCAGCAGCCCCCGGGACGGGAATCAGCCCCAGCATTTT.

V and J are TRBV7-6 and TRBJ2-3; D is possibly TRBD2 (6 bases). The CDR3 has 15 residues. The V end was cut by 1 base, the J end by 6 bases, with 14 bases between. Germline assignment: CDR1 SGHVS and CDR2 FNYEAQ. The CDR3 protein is CASSLGLVLVDTQYF. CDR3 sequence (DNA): TGTGCCAGCAGCTTAGGACTAGTTCTAGTCGATACGCAGTATTTT. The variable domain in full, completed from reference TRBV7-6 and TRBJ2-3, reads GAGVSQSPRYKVTKRGQDVALRCDPISGHVSLYWYRQALGQGPEFLTYFNYEAQQDKSGLPNDRFSAERPEGSISTLTIQRTEQRDSAMYRCASSLGLVLVDTQYFGPGTRLTVL.

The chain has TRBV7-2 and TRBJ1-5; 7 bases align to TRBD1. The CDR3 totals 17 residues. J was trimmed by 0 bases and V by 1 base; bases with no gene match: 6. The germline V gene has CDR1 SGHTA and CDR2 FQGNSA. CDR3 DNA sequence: TGTGCCAGCAGCTTAGACAGACAGGGTAGTAGCAATCAGCCCCAGCATTTT. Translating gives CASSLDRQGSSNQPQHF.

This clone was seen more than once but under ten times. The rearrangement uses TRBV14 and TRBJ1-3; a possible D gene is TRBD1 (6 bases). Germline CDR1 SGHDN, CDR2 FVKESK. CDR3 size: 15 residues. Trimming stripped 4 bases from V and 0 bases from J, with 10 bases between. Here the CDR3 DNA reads TGTGCCAGCAGCCCCGGACAGAGCTCTGGAAACACCATATATTTT. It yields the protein CASSPGQSSGNTIYF.

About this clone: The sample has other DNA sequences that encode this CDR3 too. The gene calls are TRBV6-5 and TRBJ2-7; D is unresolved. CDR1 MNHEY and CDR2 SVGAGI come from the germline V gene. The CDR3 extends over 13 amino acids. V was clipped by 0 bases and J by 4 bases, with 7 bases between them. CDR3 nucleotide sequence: TGTGCCAGCAGTTACTCGATGGGGTACGAGCAGTACTTC. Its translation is CASSYSMGYEQYF.

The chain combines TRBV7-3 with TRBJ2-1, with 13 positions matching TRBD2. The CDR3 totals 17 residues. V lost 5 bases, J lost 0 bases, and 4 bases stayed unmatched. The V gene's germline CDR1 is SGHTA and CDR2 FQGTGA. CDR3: CASSRGLAGTSYNEQFF. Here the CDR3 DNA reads TGTGCCAGCAGCCGGGGACTAGCGGGAACCTCCTACAATGAGCAGTTCTTC. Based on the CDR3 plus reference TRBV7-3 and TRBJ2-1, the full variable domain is GAGVSQTPSNKVTEKGKYVELRCDPISGHTALYWYRQSLGQGPEFLIYFQGTGAADDSGLPNDRFFAVRPEGSVSTLKIQRTERGDSAVYLCASSRGLAGTSYNEQFFGPGTRLTVL.

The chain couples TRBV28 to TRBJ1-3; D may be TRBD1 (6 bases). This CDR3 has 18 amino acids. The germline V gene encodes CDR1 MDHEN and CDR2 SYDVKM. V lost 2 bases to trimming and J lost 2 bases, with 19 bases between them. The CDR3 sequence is CASSLRNYYRATGNTIYF. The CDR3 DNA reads TGTGCCAGCAGTTTACGGAACTACTACAGGGCAACTGGAAACACCATATATTTT.

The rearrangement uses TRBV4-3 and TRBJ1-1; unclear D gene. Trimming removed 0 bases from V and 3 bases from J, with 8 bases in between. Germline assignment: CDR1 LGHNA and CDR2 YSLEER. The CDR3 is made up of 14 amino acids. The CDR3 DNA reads TGCGCCAGCAGCCAAGAGTACAGTTACACTGAAGCTTTCTTT. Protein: CASSQEYSYTEAFF.

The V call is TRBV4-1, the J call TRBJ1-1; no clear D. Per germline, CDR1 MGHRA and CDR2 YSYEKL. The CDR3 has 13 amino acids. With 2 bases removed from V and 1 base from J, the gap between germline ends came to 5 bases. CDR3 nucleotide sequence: TGCGCCAGCAGCCAAAACACGAACACTGAAGCTTTCTTT. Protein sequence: CASSQNTNTEAFF.